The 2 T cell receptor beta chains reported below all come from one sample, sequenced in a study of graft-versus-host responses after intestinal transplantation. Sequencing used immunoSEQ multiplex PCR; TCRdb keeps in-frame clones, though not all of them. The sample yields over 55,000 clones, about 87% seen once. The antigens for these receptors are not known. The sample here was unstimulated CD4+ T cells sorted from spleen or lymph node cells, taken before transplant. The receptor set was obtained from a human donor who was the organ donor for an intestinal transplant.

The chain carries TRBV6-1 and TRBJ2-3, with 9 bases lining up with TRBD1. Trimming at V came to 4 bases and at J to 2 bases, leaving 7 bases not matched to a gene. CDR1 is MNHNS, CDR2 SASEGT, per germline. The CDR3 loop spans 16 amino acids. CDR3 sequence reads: CASSVTGTGLTDTQYF. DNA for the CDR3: TGTGCCAGCAGTGTCACCGGGACAGGGCTCACAGATACGCAGTATTTT.

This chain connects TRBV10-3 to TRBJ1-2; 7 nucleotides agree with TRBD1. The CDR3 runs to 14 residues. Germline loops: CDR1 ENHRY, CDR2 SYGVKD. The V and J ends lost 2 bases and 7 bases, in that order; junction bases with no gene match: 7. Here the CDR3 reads CAISEHRGSGGYTF. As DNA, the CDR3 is TGTGCCATCAGTGAGCACAGGGGATCTGGTGGCTACACCTTC.